Below, 13 T cell receptor beta chains from the same sample are listed, as sequenced in a study of cytomegalovirus exposure and HLA in healthy donors. Libraries were prepared by immunoSEQ multiplex PCR; TCRdb keeps only in-frame clonotypes and omits some of them. This table holds 60,000 to 80,000 clones, approximately 94% found once. The sample consisted of PBMCs. These receptors all come from a woman between 18 and 29 years old in good health and CMV-seropositive.

The chain couples TRBV5-4 to TRBJ2-7; 9 positions agree with TRBD1. CDR1 and CDR2 (germline): SGHNT, YYREEE (reference sequence). Trimming took 4 bases from V and 5 from J; bases not matched to a gene: 7. CDR3 size: 14 residues. CDR3 residues: CASSVGQGSDEQYF. The CDR3 DNA is TGTGCCAGCAGCGTTGGACAGGGGAGCGACGAGCAGTACTTC. Together with reference TRBV5-4 and TRBJ2-7, the CDR3 gives the full variable domain: ETGVTQSPTHLIKTRGQQVTLRCSSQSGHNTVSWYQQALGQGPQFIFQYYREEENGRGNFPPRFSGLQFPNYSSELNVNALELDDSALYLCASSVGQGSDEQYFGPGTRLTVT.

This CDR3 reads CASSVGSATYEQYF. The CDR3 DNA sequence: TGTGCCAGCAGCGTAGGTAGCGCAACCTACGAGCAGTACTTC. V is TRBV9 and J is TRBJ2-7; D might be TRBD2 (5 bases). The CDR3 sequence is 14 residues long. Looked up from germline, CDR1 is SGDLS and CDR2 is YYNGEE. V was trimmed by 0 bases and J by 2 bases, leaving 9 bases between them. The full variable domain, its missing parts supplied by reference TRBV9 and TRBJ2-7, is DSGVTQTPKHLITATGQRVTLRCSPRSGDLSVYWYQQSLDQGLQFLIQYYNGEERAKGNILERFSAQQFPDLHSELNLSSLELGDSALYFCASSVGSATYEQYFGPGTRLTVT.

The rearrangement links TRBV5-1 to TRBJ1-6, with TRBD1 identical over 9 bases. This CDR3 contains 18 residues. Germline lookup yields CDR1 SGHRS and CDR2 YFSETQ. The V segment lost 2 bases and the J segment 0 bases; nucleotides outside the gene matches: 6. CDR3 in amino acids: CASSLTGGIGSYNSPLHF. The CDR3 bases are TGCGCCAGCAGCTTAACAGGGGGCATAGGCTCCTATAATTCACCCCTCCACTTT.

The rearrangement links TRBV18 to TRBJ1-3; 9 nucleotides line up with TRBD1. The CDR3 extends over 17 amino acids. Unmatched junction bases numbered 8, after V lost 2 bases and J lost 3 bases. Germline CDR1 and CDR2: KGHSH and LQKENI. Written as DNA, the CDR3 is TGTGCCAGCTCACCATTACCGACAGGGGGAAGTGGAAACACCATATATTTT. This codes for CASSPLPTGGSGNTIYF.

The table lists this clone with a few counts. The CDR3 DNA sequence: TGCGCCAGCAGCCCGCGAACAGGGAAGAGCACCGGGGAGCTGTTTTTT. This translates into CASSPRTGKSTGELFF. J is TRBJ2-2 and V is TRBV4-1, with D perhaps matching TRBD1 (6 bases). V dropped 4 bases and J dropped 4 bases, with 16 bases sitting between them. The germline V gene encodes CDR1 MGHRA and CDR2 YSYEKL. This CDR3 has 16 residues.

V usage is TRBV28 and J usage is TRBJ2-3; TRBD2 matches at 7 bases. CDR3 length: 15 amino acids. V dropped 6 bases and J dropped 0; count of bases not matched to a gene: 6. Germline V gene sequence: CDR1 MDHEN, CDR2 SYDVKM. The CDR3 sequence: CASRPRSGSTDTQYF. The CDR3 DNA sequence: TGTGCCAGCAGACCCCGTAGCGGGAGCACAGATACGCAGTATTTT.

V usage is TRBV7-2 and J usage is TRBJ2-7, with 7 positions matching TRBD1. This CDR3 spans 15 amino acids. The germline V gene encodes CDR1 SGHTA and CDR2 FQGNSA. Trimming cost V 5 bases and J 3 bases; bases outside gene matches: 10. CDR3 in amino acids: CASSQVNRQGYEQYF. Here the CDR3 DNA reads TGTGCCAGCAGCCAAGTAAATAGACAGGGCTACGAGCAGTACTTC.

The V call is TRBV19, the J call TRBJ1-6; 9 nucleotides line up with TRBD1. Trimming at V came to 3 bases and at J to 3 bases, leaving 6 bases not matched to a gene. CDR1 and CDR2 from the germline V gene are LNHDA and SQIVND (reference sequence). CDR3 length equals 17 residues. The CDR3 sequence is CASSIPPDRGYNSPLHF. The CDR3 nucleotides read TGTGCCAGTAGTATCCCACCGGACAGGGGCTATAATTCACCCCTCCACTTT.

The rearrangement joins TRBV25-1 to TRBJ1-1, with D unresolved. This CDR3 region has 13 residues. Germline assignment: CDR1 MGHDK and CDR2 SYGVNS. The V and J ends lost 2 bases and 1 base respectively, with 5 bases between them. The CDR3 region is CASSEQSNTEAFF. Written as DNA, the CDR3 is TGTGCCAGCAGTGAACAGTCGAACACTGAAGCTTTCTTT.

V is TRBV5-6 and J is TRBJ1-1, with 8 bases that match TRBD1. The CDR3 is made up of 15 amino acids. V gave up 4 bases and J gave up 0 bases; unmatched junction bases: 5. The V gene's germline CDR1 is SGHDT and CDR2 YYEEEE. In DNA form, the CDR3 reads TGTGCCAGCAGCCCCCGGGACAGGTTGAACACTGAAGCTTTCTTT. Translating gives CASSPRDRLNTEAFF.

The rearrangement links TRBV28 to TRBJ2-2, with 10 bases identical to TRBD1. This CDR3 is 16 amino acids long. Losses at the gene ends were 4 bases for V and 6 bases for J; bases not matched to a gene: 8. CDR1 and CDR2 (germline): MDHEN, SYDVKM. Here the CDR3 DNA reads TGTGCCAGCAGTTCCCACGGGACAGGGGAAGCCGGGGAGCTGTTTTTT. Residues: CASSSHGTGEAGELFF.

This clone was observed a few times. The rearrangement joins TRBV2 to TRBJ2-1; 12 nucleotides align to TRBD2. The trim removed 5 bases at V and 10 bases at J, leaving 9 bases unmatched. Per the germline V gene, CDR1 is SNHLY and CDR2 is FYNNEI. This CDR3 region has 15 residues. The CDR3 spells CASSPWTSGVGEQFF. The DNA for the CDR3 is TGTGCCAGCAGTCCATGGACTAGCGGGGTAGGCGAGCAGTTCTTC.

V gene TRBV18 combines with J gene TRBJ2-7, with TRBD2 matching 7 bases. Losses at the gene ends were 3 bases for V and 1 base for J; bases not matched to a gene: 12. This CDR3 has 17 residues. Germline loops: CDR1 KGHSH, CDR2 LQKENI. The CDR3 loop is CASSPGTTAPESYEQYF. CDR3 sequence (DNA): TGTGCCAGCTCACCCGGGACTACCGCACCAGAATCCTACGAGCAGTACTTC.